Below are 25 T cell receptor beta chains sequenced from a single sample in a study of blood T cell repertoires in COVID-19 (dated by TCRdb to about 2020). Receptor libraries were prepared by the immunoSEQ multiplex PCR assay. TCRdb took over this immuneACCESS table, retaining in-frame rearrangements with V and J assigned. Such tables are incomplete; in checked studies, under half of the missing clones stem from an unresolved V gene, and the remainder is unexplained. Present in this sample are tens of thousands of clones, roughly 74% of which were seen just once. The ten biggest clones cover approximately 7% of the sample. The sample comprised peripheral blood. Receptors were obtained from a man aged 45-65 years with COVID-19, enrolled during active disease.

The chain employs TRBV7-3 and TRBJ2-2; 10 bases match TRBD1. After removal of 5 bases from V and 4 bases from J, the junction contained 7 bases not matched to a gene. In germline, CDR1 is SGHTA, CDR2 FQGTGA. There are 16 residues in the CDR3. CDR3 residues: CASSPKTGGGTGELFF. CDR3 DNA: TGTGCCAGCAGCCCTAAGACAGGGGGCGGCACCGGGGAGCTGTTTTTT.

The chain uses TRBV7-7 and TRBJ2-2; D call uncertain. V dropped 3 bases and J dropped 0 bases, with 8 bases sitting between them. Germline V gene sequence: CDR1 SSHAT, CDR2 FNYEAQ (reference sequence). The CDR3 sequence is 15 residues long. CDR3 residues: CASSFSHSNTGELFF. The CDR3 DNA follows: TGTGCCAGCAGCTTTTCCCATTCGAACACCGGGGAGCTGTTTTTT.

V gene TRBV3-1 (or the pseudogene TRBV3-2) combines with J gene TRBJ2-2, with D maybe TRBD1 (6 bases). This CDR3 spans 15 amino acids. Trimming cost V 1 base and J 5 bases, with 11 bases left between them. CDR1 and CDR2 (germline): LGHDT, YNNKEL (reference sequence). The CDR3 is CASSQGAGTTGELFF. CDR3 DNA: TGTGCCAGCAGCCAAGGTGCCGGGACAACCGGGGAGCTGTTTTTT.

This clone was seen once. The genes are TRBV18 and TRBJ2-5, with D possibly TRBD1 on 6 matching bases. Per the germline V gene, CDR1 is KGHSH and CDR2 is LQKENI. Trimming took 5 bases from V and 3 from J, leaving 13 bases between them. The CDR3 has 14 amino acids. DNA for the CDR3: TGTGCCAGCTCATCGACAGGAGAAAAAGAGACCCAGTACTTC. It translates to CASSSTGEKETQYF.

The V gene is TRBV19, the J gene TRBJ1-2; 7 bases are shared with TRBD1. The CDR3 covers 14 residues. CDR1 and CDR2 (germline): LNHDA, SQIVND (reference sequence). V trimming: 10 bases; J trimming: 3 bases; junction bases outside the gene matches: 11. CDR3 in amino acids: CAIHTGDEDYGYTF. CDR3 sequence (DNA): TGTGCCATTCATACAGGGGATGAGGACTATGGCTACACCTTC.

The V call is TRBV30, the J call TRBJ1-1; no firm D call. The CDR3 spans 11 residues. From germline, CDR1 is GTSNPN and CDR2 SVGIG (reference sequence). With 5 bases removed from V and 1 base from J, the gap between germline ends came to 5 bases. The CDR3 nucleotides are TGTGCCTGGGGACGGAACACTGAAGCTTTCTTT. This codes for CAWGRNTEAFF.

V and J are TRBV27 and TRBJ2-7; 9 bases match TRBD1. Germline-derived CDR1 and CDR2 are MNHEY and SMNVEV (reference sequence). With V trimmed by 6 bases and J by 8 bases, 11 bases remained unmatched. The CDR3 is 14 amino acids. The CDR3 DNA reads TGTGCCAGCAGGCCGGACAGGGGACTGGTAAAGCAGTACTTC. It yields the protein CASRPDRGLVKQYF.

This clone was observed a handful of times. The chain joins TRBV5-1 to TRBJ2-2, with 8 bases matching TRBD1. V dropped 3 bases and J dropped 3; count of bases not matched to a gene: 4. The CDR3 covers 15 residues. Germline V gene sequence: CDR1 SGHRS, CDR2 YFSETQ. CDR3 sequence: CASSWDRSDTGELFF. The DNA of the CDR3 is TGCGCCAGCAGCTGGGACAGGTCGGACACCGGGGAGCTGTTTTTT.

A few counts support this clone. The genes are TRBV2 and TRBJ1-3, with D perhaps matching TRBD1 (5 bases). Per germline, CDR1 SNHLY and CDR2 FYNNEI. The CDR3 contains 13 residues. Trimming removed 5 bases from V and 4 bases from J, with 9 bases in between. The CDR3 nucleotides are TGTGCCAGCAGTACAGGTGGAGGAAACACCATATATTTT. This codes for CASSTGGGNTIYF.

This chain joins TRBV7-9 and TRBJ1-2; 10 bases align to TRBD1. With V trimmed by 5 bases and J by 6 bases, 6 bases remained unmatched. This CDR3 region has 14 residues. Germline V gene data show CDR1 as SEHNR and CDR2 as FQNEAQ (reference sequence). The CDR3 region has the DNA TGTGCCAGCAGCCAAGACAGGGGGCAGGATGGCTACACCTTC. Amino acid sequence: CASSQDRGQDGYTF.

The gene calls are TRBV7-9 and TRBJ2-1, with a tentative D call TRBD2 (5 bases). Trimming took off 0 bases at V and 2 bases at J, with 17 bases between the two ends. Per the germline V gene, CDR1 is SEHNR and CDR2 is FQNEAQ (reference sequence). The CDR3 has 18 amino acids. The CDR3 coding sequence is TGTGCCAGCAGCTTAGCGAGTGGTAGCGTAGGTCCCTACAATGAGCAGTTCTTC. This encodes CASSLASGSVGPYNEQFF.

The gene calls are TRBV19 and TRBJ1-5; a possible D gene is TRBD1 (5 bases). Trimming pared 6 bases from V and 0 bases from J, leaving 15 bases between. This CDR3 contains 16 residues. The germline V gene has CDR1 LNHDA and CDR2 SQIVND (reference sequence). This CDR3 reads CASRPRGTYSNQPQHF. CDR3 bases: TGTGCCAGTAGGCCCCGAGGGACTTATAGCAATCAGCCCCAGCATTTT.

The chain carries TRBV7-2 and TRBJ1-5, with D maybe TRBD1 (5 bases). The V gene lost 6 bases and the J gene lost 5 bases, with 17 bases spanning the gap. The CDR3 runs to 15 residues. From germline, CDR1 is SGHTA and CDR2 FQGNSA. The CDR3 region has the DNA TGTGCCAGCAGTTTTACGACAGACCCCTATCAGCCCCAGCATTTT. Encoded protein: CASSFTTDPYQPQHF.

This chain connects TRBV21-1 to TRBJ1-2; TRBD1 is the table's D call, not checked against the DNA. TRBV21-1 is a known pseudogene. This CDR3 spans 15 amino acids. Written as DNA, the CDR3 is TGTGCCAACATTGGGAGACAGGGATTCTGCTATGGCTACACCTTC. Its translation: CANIGRQGFCYGYTF.

The chain employs TRBV2 and TRBJ1-6; no definite D call. The CDR3 covers 12 residues. V lost 10 bases to trimming and J lost 9 bases, with 13 bases between them. The germline gives CDR1 SNHLY, CDR2 FYNNEI. Here the CDR3 reads CATTNPSSPLHF. The CDR3 bases are TGTGCCACCACTAATCCTAGTTCACCCCTCCACTTT.

In its sample, this clone was seen once. V is TRBV19 and J is TRBJ2-1; 11 bases align to TRBD1. Trimming at V came to 6 bases and at J to 8 bases, leaving 9 bases not matched to a gene. CDR3 length: 15 amino acids. Germline lookup yields CDR1 LNHDA and CDR2 SQIVND (reference sequence). As DNA, the CDR3 is TGTGCCAGTAGCCCTGGACAGGGGGCGGGTTATGAGCAGTTCTTC. Translating gives CASSPGQGAGYEQFF.

This clone qualifies as medium-sized. The rearrangement links TRBV9 to TRBJ2-2; maybe TRBD1 (7 bases). V gave up 4 bases and J gave up 4 bases, with 14 bases separating them. This CDR3 is built from 15 residues. CDR1 SGDLS and CDR2 YYNGEE come from the germline V gene. The CDR3 is CASSSRQGGTGELFF. The CDR3 region has the DNA TGTGCCAGCAGCTCCCGACAGGGAGGCACCGGGGAGCTGTTTTTT.

This clone was detected a few times. The chain couples TRBV5-6 to TRBJ1-2, with 8 bases aligning to TRBD1. CDR1 and CDR2 (germline): SGHDT, YYEEEE. Trimming took 1 base from V and 3 from J; bases not matched to a gene: 5. The CDR3 extends over 15 amino acids. The CDR3 loop reads CASSLFYRGDYGYTF. The CDR3 DNA reads as TGTGCCAGCAGCTTGTTTTACAGGGGGGACTATGGCTACACCTTC. The full variable domain, rest sourced from reference TRBV5-6 and TRBJ1-2, is DAGVTQSPTHLIKTRGQQVTLRCSPKSGHDTVSWYQQALGQGPQFIFQYYEEEERQRGNFPDRFSGHQFPNYSSELNVNALLLGDSALYLCASSLFYRGDYGYTFGSGTRLTVV.

This clone was observed a few times. The chain combines TRBV7-9 with TRBJ2-7; 7 bases fit TRBD2. Germline V gene data show CDR1 as SEHNR and CDR2 as FQNEAQ (reference sequence). This CDR3 region has 15 residues. Germline trimming cut 5 bases from V and 1 base from J; bases unmatched to any gene: 8. The CDR3 bases are TGTGCCAGCAGCCGCGGGGAGGGGCATTCCTACGAGCAGTACTTC. Residues: CASSRGEGHSYEQYF.

The rearrangement joins TRBV18 to TRBJ1-1; 12 bases map to TRBD1. The V segment lost 2 bases and the J segment 11 bases; nucleotides outside the gene matches: 9. The CDR3 extends over 15 amino acids. The germline gives CDR1 KGHSH, CDR2 LQKENI. CDR3 sequence: CASSPIAGQGARAFF. The CDR3 bases are TGTGCCAGCTCACCAATTGCGGGACAGGGGGCGCGGGCTTTCTTT. The whole variable domain, remainder taken from reference TRBV18 and TRBJ1-1, is NAGVMQNPRHLVRRRGQEARLRCSPMKGHSHVYWYRQLPEEGLKFMVYLQKENIIDESGMPKERFSAEFPKEGPSILRIQQVVRGDSAAYFCASSPIAGQGARAFFGQGTRLTVV.

The chain recombines TRBV20-1 with TRBJ1-1, with a weak D call TRBD1 (6 bases). V lost 7 bases and J lost 8, with 11 bases in between. CDR1 and CDR2 (germline): DFQATT, SNEGSKA (reference sequence). The CDR3 is made up of 10 amino acids. The CDR3 spells CSVVQGEAFF. The CDR3 DNA reads TGCAGTGTTGTTCAGGGGGAAGCTTTCTTT.

The chain has TRBV7-9 and TRBJ1-2, with 8 bases lining up with TRBD1. This CDR3 region has 14 residues. The germline CDR1 and CDR2 sequences are SEHNR and FQNEAQ (reference sequence). J was trimmed by 9 bases and V by 5 bases; bases with no gene match: 11. The CDR3 is CASSPPGGGGRYTF. Here the CDR3 DNA reads TGTGCCAGCAGCCCGCCAGGGGGCGGTGGACGCTACACCTTC.

This clone has a handful of counts. V is TRBV12-3 or TRBV12-4 and J is TRBJ2-7, with TRBD2 matching over 10 bases. V gave up 7 bases and J gave up 5 bases; unmatched junction bases: 5. This CDR3 has 13 residues. In DNA, the CDR3 is TGTGCCAGCATGAGAGCGGGAGGGGACGAGCAGTACTTC. Amino acid sequence: CASMRAGGDEQYF.

By share of the sample, this clone is medium-sized. The chain recombines TRBV7-6 with TRBJ1-5; 8 bases line up with TRBD1. Germline V gives CDR1 SGHVS, CDR2 FNYEAQ. The length of the CDR3 is 15 residues. V lost 1 base, J lost 5 bases, and 4 bases stayed unmatched. The DNA of the CDR3 is TGTGCCAGCAGCTTAGGAGACAGGGGTTATCAGCCCCAGCATTTT. Its protein is CASSLGDRGYQPQHF. Complete variable domain (other parts from reference TRBV7-6 and TRBJ1-5): GAGVSQSPRYKVTKRGQDVALRCDPISGHVSLYWYRQALGQGPEFLTYFNYEAQQDKSGLPNDRFSAERPEGSISTLTIQRTEQRDSAMYRCASSLGDRGYQPQHFGDGTRLSIL.

The chain carries TRBV15 and TRBJ1-5; D may be TRBD1 (5 bases). CDR3 length: 13 amino acids. The V gene's germline CDR1 is LNHNV and CDR2 YYDKDF (reference sequence). Trimming left V 1 base short and J 5 bases short, with 6 bases between. This chain's CDR3 is CATSRVQDQPQHF. The CDR3 DNA is TGTGCCACCAGCAGAGTACAGGATCAGCCCCAGCATTTT.